What follows is one TCR beta chain and its context. Its antigen is as yet unknown. Both 60 Vbeta primers and 13 Jbeta primers went into the PCR. Only in-frame clones appear in the TCRdb table, and some are missing; sequencing was by immunoSEQ multiplex PCR. The sample lists 150,000 to 200,000 clones; around 80% were seen once. Germline CDR1 is MGHRA and CDR2 is YSYEKL. Losses at the gene ends were 1 base for V and 6 bases for J; bases not matched to a gene: 4. The CDR3 sequence is 15 residues long. The record originates from a study of cytomegalovirus exposure and HLA in healthy donors. Study-wide findings and caveats: With high specificity and sensitivity, the classifier reportedly diagnosed cytomegalovirus status. A list of approximately 150 TCR beta chains associated with cytomegalovirus was given. Confirmation in vitro established that three CMV-associated chains were specific for CMV antigens.

The sequence came from a young woman in good health and CMV-seronegative. Sequenced input: PBMCs. V usage is TRBV4-1 and J usage is TRBJ2-1; 9 positions match TRBD2. The CDR3 region has the DNA TGCGCCAGCAGCCAAGGGCTAGCGGGGCTCAATGAGCAGTTCTTC. This translates into CASSQGLAGLNEQFF.